Listed below are T cell receptor beta chains from one sample, sequenced in a study of cytomegalovirus exposure and HLA in healthy donors. Profiled with immunoSEQ multiplex PCR; TCRdb holds only in-frame clones, not every one. The sample comprises about 190,000 clones, 86% of which are singletons, and roughly 0.34% rests with the top ten. The sample consisted of PBMCs. These receptors all stem from a woman in her thirties in good health and CMV-seronegative. Each CDR3 is given with its conserved first and last residue. Each record gives: V gene, clone size, D gene, J gene, CDR3 DNA, CDR3 protein. D genes are given only for firm matches. Some rows mark clone size as missing; the rest say once, few, many or name a class of expanded clone.

V: TRBV5-1
size: once
D: TRBD1
J: TRBJ2-7
DNA: TGCGCCAGCAGCCCGGCGGGACAGGGAATCTACGAGCAGTACTTC
CDR3: CASSPAGQGIYEQYF

V: TRBV15
size: -
D: -
J: TRBJ2-1
DNA: TGTGCCACCAGCAGAGATCCCAGCGGGTTCTACAATGAGCAGTTCTTC
CDR3: CATSRDPSGFYNEQFF

V: TRBV28
size: -
D: TRBD1
J: TRBJ2-7
DNA: TGTGCCACTGACAGGGGGGAGTCCTACGAGCAGTACTTC
CDR3: CATDRGESYEQYF

V: TRBV10-3
size: -
D: -
J: TRBJ2-2
DNA: TGTGCCACCTCGAACACCGGGGAGCTGTTTTTT
CDR3: CATSNTGELFF

V: TRBV28
size: -
D: TRBD2
J: TRBJ2-3
DNA: TGTGCCAGCAGAGGGGCGGGAGTAGCAGATACGCAGTATTTT
CDR3: CASRGAGVADTQYF

V: TRBV6-1
size: -
D: -
J: TRBJ2-7
DNA: TGTGCCAGCAGTTCCCGGGACTTGATGCAGTACTTC
CDR3: CASSSRDLMQYF

V: TRBV4-2
size: -
D: -
J: TRBJ2-1
DNA: TGTGCCAGCAGCCAAGATCCAGGGGGGTACAATGAGCAGTTCTTC
CDR3: CASSQDPGGYNEQFF

V: TRBV5-1
size: -
D: -
J: TRBJ2-6
DNA: TGCGCCAGCAGCTCCCACATCTCTGGGGCCAACGTCCTGACTTTC
CDR3: CASSSHISGANVLTF

V: TRBV27
size: -
D: TRBD2
J: TRBJ2-7
DNA: TGTGCCAGCATAGGGACTAACTACGAGCAGTACTTC
CDR3: CASIGTNYEQYF

V: TRBV4-1
size: -
D: TRBD1
J: TRBJ2-3
DNA: TGCGCCAGCAGCCAATGGCTCAGGGGGCGATCGACAGATACGCAGTATTTT
CDR3: CASSQWLRGRSTDTQYF